The sequence of this T cell receptor beta chain was determined in a study of tumor-infiltrating lymphocytes in oesophageal squamous cell carcinoma. This clonotype appeared a few times. TCRdb re-called the PCR reads with MiXCR, one entry per CDR3 protein. Seen here are some 10,000 distinct CDR3 sequences, approximately 52% observed once, and the top ten hold 19%. The CDR3 loop spans 13 amino acids. Trimming removed 4 bases from V and 6 bases from J, with 11 bases in between. CDR1 SGHTA and CDR2 FQGTGA come from the germline V gene. This sequence originates from a female donor with esophageal squamous cell carcinoma. The sample taken for sequencing was esophageal tumor tissue. The chain uses TRBV7-3 and TRBJ2-3; D might be TRBD1 (5 bases). The CDR3 DNA sequence: TGTGCCAGCAGCTCCTTCCAGGGCGATACGCAGTATTTT. Amino acids: CASSSFQGDTQYF.